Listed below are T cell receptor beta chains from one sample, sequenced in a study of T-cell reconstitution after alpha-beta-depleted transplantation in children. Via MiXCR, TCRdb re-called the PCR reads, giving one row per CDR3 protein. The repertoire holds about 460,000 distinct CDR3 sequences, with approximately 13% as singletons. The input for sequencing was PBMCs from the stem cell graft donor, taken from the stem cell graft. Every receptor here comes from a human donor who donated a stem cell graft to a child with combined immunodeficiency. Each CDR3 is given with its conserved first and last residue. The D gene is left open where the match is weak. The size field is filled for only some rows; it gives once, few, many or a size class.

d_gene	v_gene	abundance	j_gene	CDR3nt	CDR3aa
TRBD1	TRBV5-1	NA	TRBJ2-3	TGCGCCAGCAGCCCGCGTTGGGACAGCAACACAGATACGCAGTATTTT	CASSPRWDSNTDTQYF
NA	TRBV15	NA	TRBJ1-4	TGTGCCACCAGCAGAGATAGATCTTCAACTAATGAAAAACTGTTTTTT	CATSRDRSSTNEKLFF
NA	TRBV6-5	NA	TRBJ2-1	TGTGCCAGCGGGTTTTACAATGAGCAGTTCTTC	CASGFYNEQFF
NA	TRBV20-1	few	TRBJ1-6	TGCAGTGCTAAGTCGGTCTCGTCCTCACCCCTCCACTTT	CSAKSVSSSPLHF
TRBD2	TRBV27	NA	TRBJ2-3	TGTGCCAGCAGTTTATACCCTAGGGCGGGGGGGCCAGGAGATACGCAGTATTTT	CASSLYPRAGGPGDTQYF
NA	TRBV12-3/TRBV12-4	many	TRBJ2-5	TGTGCCAGCAGTTTCTTGGCAGGGCCTAGGGGGGAGACCCAGTACTTC	CASSFLAGPRGETQYF
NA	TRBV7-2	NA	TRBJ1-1	TGTGCCAGCAGCGAATTCAAGACACGGCCTGAAGCTTTCTTT	CASSEFKTRPEAFF
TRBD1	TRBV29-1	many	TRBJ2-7	TGCAGCGTCCGGACAGGTTTAACCTACGAGCAGTACTTC	CSVRTGLTYEQYF
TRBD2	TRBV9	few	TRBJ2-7	TGTGCCAGCAGCGTACGGCCGGTCCTTGGACTAGCGGCCATTTACTTC	CASSVRPVLGLAAIYF
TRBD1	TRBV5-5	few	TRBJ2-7	TGTGCCAGCAGCGGGGGACAGCTATACGAGCAGTACTTC	CASSGGQLYEQYF
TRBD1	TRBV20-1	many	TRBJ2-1	TGCAGTGCTAGATCGGAGGACAGGCGGAGGAATGAGCAGTTCTTC	CSARSEDRRRNEQFF
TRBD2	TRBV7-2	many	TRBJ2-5	TGTGCCAGCAGCTTGAATCCGGCGGGAGAAGAGACCCAGTACTTC	CASSLNPAGEETQYF
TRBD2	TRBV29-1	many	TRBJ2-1	TGCAGCGTTAGCCCGAGGAGCGGGAGGGCCGGGGGTGAGCAGTTCTTC	CSVSPRSGRAGGEQFF
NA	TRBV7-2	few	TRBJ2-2	TGTGCCAGCAGCACACGAAGGGGATTTAGCGTCACCGGGGAGCTGTTTTTT	CASSTRRGFSVTGELFF
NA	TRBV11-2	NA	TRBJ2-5	TGTGCCAGCAGCTTAGAGCGGGTGGGGTCAGAGACCCAGTACTTC	CASSLERVGSETQYF
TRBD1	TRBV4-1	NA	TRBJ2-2	TGCGCCAGCAGCTCACCCGACAGGGGGCGCACCGGGGAGCTGTTTTTT	CASSSPDRGRTGELFF
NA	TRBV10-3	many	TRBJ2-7	TGTGCCATCAGTGTCGATGACTCCTACGAGCAGTACTTC	CAISVDDSYEQYF
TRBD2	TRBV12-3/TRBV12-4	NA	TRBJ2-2	TGTGCCAGCACCCCCCAGAGCGGGAGGACCGGGGAGCTGTTTTTT	CASTPQSGRTGELFF
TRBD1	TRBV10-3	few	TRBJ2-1	TGTGCCATCCAAAGGACAGGGGTTAGCGTCTCCTACAATGAGCAGTTCTTC	CAIQRTGVSVSYNEQFF
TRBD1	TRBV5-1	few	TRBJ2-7	TGCGCCAGCAGCTTGAGGGACAGGGAGTTCTACGAGCAGTACTTC	CASSLRDREFYEQYF
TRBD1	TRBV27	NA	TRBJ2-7	TGTGCCAGCAGTTACCACCCACTCGGACAGGGCATGCACGAGCAGTACTTC	CASSYHPLGQGMHEQYF
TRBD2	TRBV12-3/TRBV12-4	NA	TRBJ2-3	TGTGCCAGCAGTCCCGGGACTATCAGAGATACGCAGTATTTT	CASSPGTIRDTQYF